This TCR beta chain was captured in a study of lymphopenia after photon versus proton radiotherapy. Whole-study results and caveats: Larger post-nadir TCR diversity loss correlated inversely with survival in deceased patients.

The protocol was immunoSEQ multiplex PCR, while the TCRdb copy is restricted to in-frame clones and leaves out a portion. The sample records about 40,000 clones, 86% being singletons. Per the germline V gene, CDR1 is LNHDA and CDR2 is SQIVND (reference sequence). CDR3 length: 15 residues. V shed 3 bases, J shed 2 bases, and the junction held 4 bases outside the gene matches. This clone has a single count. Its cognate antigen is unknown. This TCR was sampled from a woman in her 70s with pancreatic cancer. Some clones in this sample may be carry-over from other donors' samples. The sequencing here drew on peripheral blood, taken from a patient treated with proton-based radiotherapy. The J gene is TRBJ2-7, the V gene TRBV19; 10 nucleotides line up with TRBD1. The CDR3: CASSIGDRGPYEQYF. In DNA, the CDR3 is TGTGCCAGTAGTATCGGGGACAGGGGACCCTACGAGCAGTACTTC.